This T cell receptor (beta chain) is from a study of Graves' ophthalmopathy and Graves' hyperthyroidism. Study observations and caveats: The model reached around 70% sensitivity and under 75% specificity for predicting ophthalmopathy progression.

Looked up from germline, CDR1 is MNHNS and CDR2 is SASEGT. This CDR3 is 14 amino acids long. V lost 6 bases and J lost 8; bases outside the gene matches: 13. Disease in donors with ophthalmopathy had moderate-to-severe activity, CAS ≥3, NOSPECS ≥4 and under 3 months' duration. This clonotype showed up just once. Its antigen is currently unknown. TCR beta CDR3 regions were amplified from RNA transcripts. HTBI primers served in a first-round RT-PCR, which a second-round multiplex PCR followed. From the multiplex PCR reads, TCRdb called clonotypes with MiXCR, one entry per CDR3 protein. The data hold about 700,000 distinct CDR3 sequences, with about two fifths observed a single time.

Sequencing input: peripheral blood. The receptor was derived from an adult man with Graves' ophthalmopathy. The genes are TRBV6-1 and TRBJ2-7; 7 nucleotides agree with TRBD2. The CDR3 here is CASSQSAGAYKQYF. Here the CDR3 DNA reads TGTGCCAGCAGCCAATCGGCGGGAGCGTACAAGCAGTACTTC.